The text below deals with one TCR beta chain. Its specificity is unknown. This CDR3 contains 16 residues. Between the trimmed V and J ends, which lost 2 bases and 0 bases, there was a span of 11 bases. From germline, CDR1 is SEHNR and CDR2 FQNEAQ (reference sequence). Assay used: immunoSEQ multiplex PCR; TCRdb lists only in-frame clones, some missing. This sample yields about 63,000 clones, of which approximately 90% are seen a single time; less than 6.5% belongs to the top ten. The data were obtained in a study of PD-1 blockade in classical Hodgkin lymphoma. As for the study in general: Nivolumab was administered to patients intravenously at 3 mg/kg every 2 weeks. Regarding the study as a whole: Newly diagnosed patients had baseline TCR diversity that was reportedly lower than that of healthy donors. Partial responders and progressors had significantly lower baseline TCR diversity.

With no exception, relapse followed autologous stem cell transplantation in all patients, and brentuximab vedotin exposure varied. The chain uses TRBV7-9 and TRBJ1-3, with D uncertain. The source was peripheral blood mononuclear cells (PBMCs), collected before the second cycle of nivolumab. The clonotype was recovered from a human donor with classical Hodgkin lymphoma. In DNA, the CDR3 is TGTGCCAGCAGCTTACGGCGAGGGAGCTCTGGAAACACCATATATTTT. This gives the protein CASSLRRGSSGNTIYF.